The entry below describes one T cell receptor beta chain. Its antigen remains unidentified. This record comes from a study of a mutant IDH1 vaccine in newly diagnosed glioma. Whole-study context: Administration of eight vaccinations to patients took place in weeks 1, 3, 5, 7, 11, 15, 19, 23. Onset of vaccination occurred 4-6 weeks following radiotherapy alone, or with temozolomide cycles. Mean patient age was about 44 years; approximately 62% were male and 37.5% female.

This sample's time point: week 11, during vaccination. Every vaccine dose comprised 300 ug of mutant IDH1 20-mer peptide plus topical imiquimod. The data were produced by immunoSEQ multiplex PCR, yet TCRdb's version contains in-frame clones alone and is incomplete. Of 45,000 to 65,000 clones listed, around nine tenths were seen once; the top ten hold around 2.2%. General study results and limits: Top-clonotype changes in peripheral T cells seemed unrelated to pseudoprogression.

The CDR3 has 14 residues. Trimming left V 6 bases short and J 4 bases short, with 15 bases between. Germline assignment: CDR1 ENHRY and CDR2 SYGVKD. Sequenced material: PBMCs, taken from a glioma patient whose treatment included an IDH1 peptide vaccine. This TCR derives from a man aged 50-59 years with glioma. The chain is built from TRBV10-3 and TRBJ2-5; D is perhaps TRBD1 (6 bases). CDR3 DNA sequence: TGTGCCATCAGAAAGGGGGTGGACGTAGAGACCCAGTACTTC. It yields the protein CAIRKGVDVETQYF.